One sample yielded the 17 T cell receptor beta chains listed below, sequenced in a study of blood T cell repertoires in COVID-19. Using immunoSEQ multiplex PCR, the repertoire was profiled, and TCRdb retains in-frame clones only, with some absent. The table lists more than 85,000 clones, 75% to 80% of them singletons. Material for sequencing was peripheral blood. The receptors stem from a woman aged 80 or older with active or convalescent COVID-19.

Only a few counts were recorded for this clone. The V call is TRBV10-3, the J call TRBJ1-1; TRBD1 is a possible D gene (5 bases). This CDR3 comprises 14 residues. Germline values: CDR1 ENHRY, CDR2 SYGVKD. The V gene lost 0 bases and the J gene lost 5 bases, with 10 bases spanning the gap. This chain's CDR3 is CAISESFGGTEAFF. The CDR3 bases are TGTGCCATCAGTGAGTCTTTCGGGGGTACTGAAGCTTTCTTT.

The chain couples TRBV9 to TRBJ2-1; 8 nucleotides align to TRBD1. CDR1 is SGDLS and CDR2 is YYNGEE in the germline V gene. The CDR3 length is 16 residues. Trimming at V came to 0 bases and at J to 8 bases, leaving 10 bases not matched to a gene. Written as DNA, the CDR3 is TGTGCCAGCAGCGTAGCTACCCTCGGGACAGGCGATGAGCAGTTCTTC. Its protein is CASSVATLGTGDEQFF.

CDR3 in amino acids: CAWNPGHNQPQHF. CDR3 DNA: TGTGCCTGGAATCCAGGGCACAATCAGCCCCAGCATTTT. This rearrangement joins TRBV30 to TRBJ1-5, with D perhaps matching TRBD1 (5 bases). The V end lost 4 bases, the J end lost 3 bases, and 10 bases lay between the germline ends. The CDR3 length is 13 residues. In germline, CDR1 is GTSNPN, CDR2 SVGIG (reference sequence).

This clone was recorded only once. The chain has TRBV5-8 and TRBJ1-4; D may be TRBD1 (5 bases). Germline values: CDR1 SGHTS, CDR2 YDEGEE. This CDR3 is built from 18 residues. Trimming stripped 0 bases from V and 0 bases from J, with 15 bases between. CDR3 protein: CASSLGLDRLATNEKLFF. The CDR3, as DNA: TGTGCCAGCAGCTTGGGACTCGACAGACTTGCAACTAATGAAAAACTGTTTTTT.

The chain joins TRBV3-1 (or the pseudogene TRBV3-2) to TRBJ2-7; 10 nucleotides align to TRBD2. CDR1 LGHDT and CDR2 YNNKEL come from the germline V gene (reference sequence). The CDR3 sequence is 15 residues long. V was pared by 3 bases and J by 4 bases, with 6 bases of the junction left unmatched. The CDR3 nucleotides read TGTGCCAGCAGCCACGCCGGGACTAGCGCGTACGAGCAGTACTTC. Translation gives CASSHAGTSAYEQYF.

This clone was seen only once. This chain joins TRBV29-1 and TRBJ2-1, with a tentative D call TRBD2 (6 bases). CDR1 and CDR2 from the germline V gene are SQVTM and ANQGSEA. This CDR3 is 14 amino acids long. The germline V and J ends were trimmed by 7 bases and 3 bases, with 16 bases remaining between them. The CDR3 region has the DNA TGCAGCGGGGCTGGCGCGGGATTCTACAATGAGCAGTTCTTC. It encodes CSGAGAGFYNEQFF.

The chain uses TRBV28 and TRBJ1-5; 7 bases align to TRBD1. Germline V CDR1 and CDR2: MDHEN, SYDVKM. The V segment lost 6 bases and the J segment 2 bases; nucleotides outside the gene matches: 4. CDR3 length: 14 amino acids. The CDR3 coding sequence is TGTGCCAGCAGACCAACAGGGGGCAATCAGCCCCAGCATTTT. Translated: CASRPTGGNQPQHF.

This chain uses TRBV6-5 with TRBJ1-5; D might be TRBD1 (5 bases). Trimming removed 6 bases from V and 1 base from J, with 13 bases in between. CDR3 length: 15 residues. Germline loops: CDR1 MNHEY, CDR2 SVGAGI. The CDR3 DNA reads TGTGCCAGCAGGGGGGGGTTAACGAGCAATCAGCCCCAGCATTTT. As protein: CASRGGLTSNQPQHF.

The chain's CDR3 is CASSSYMGGNSPLHF. DNA of the CDR3: TGTGCCAGCAGCTCCTATATGGGGGGGAATTCACCCCTCCACTTT. This chain uses TRBV5-4 with TRBJ1-6; D is perhaps TRBD1 (5 bases). V lost 3 bases and J 7 bases, leaving 14 bases between the germline ends. The germline gives CDR1 SGHNT, CDR2 YYREEE (reference sequence). This CDR3 is built from 15 residues.

The chain couples TRBV7-3 to TRBJ2-2, with D tentatively TRBD1 (6 bases). The V end was cut by 2 bases, the J end by 3 bases, with 10 bases between. The CDR3 contains 15 residues. Germline V gene data show CDR1 as SGHTA and CDR2 as FQGTGA. The CDR3 loop is CASSLDGQYTGELFF. CDR3 bases: TGTGCCAGCAGCTTAGACGGACAGTACACCGGGGAGCTGTTTTTT.

The chain employs TRBV9 and TRBJ2-7; 8 nucleotides match TRBD2. Germline CDR1 is SGDLS and CDR2 is YYNGEE. V gave up 4 bases and J gave up 0 bases; unmatched junction bases: 6. This CDR3 comprises 15 residues. This CDR3 is CASSPGLAASYEQYF. In DNA form, the CDR3 reads TGTGCCAGCAGCCCCGGACTAGCTGCCTCCTACGAGCAGTACTTC. Full variable domain (rest looked up from reference TRBV9 and TRBJ2-7): DSGVTQTPKHLITATGQRVTLRCSPRSGDLSVYWYQQSLDQGLQFLIQYYNGEERAKGNILERFSAQQFPDLHSELNLSSLELGDSALYFCASSPGLAASYEQYFGPGTRLTVT.

DNA for the CDR3: TGTGCCAGCAGCCGCGATTCACCCCTCCACTTT. This translates into CASSRDSPLHF. The chain has TRBV6-2 or TRBV6-3 and TRBJ1-6; D gene uncertain. This CDR3 spans 11 amino acids. V gave up 6 bases and J gave up 8 bases, with 5 bases separating them. Germline CDR1 and CDR2: MNHEY and SVGEGT.

This chain links TRBV9 with TRBJ1-5; D not resolved. V was clipped by 4 bases and J by 2 bases, with 13 bases between them. This CDR3 comprises 15 residues. Germline CDR1 SGDLS, CDR2 YYNGEE. The CDR3 sequence: CASSPGRAGNQPQHF. The CDR3, as DNA: TGTGCCAGCAGCCCCGGGAGGGCGGGCAATCAGCCCCAGCATTTT.

In nucleotides, the CDR3 is TGTGCCAGCAGCTTGGACAGGCTTGGTGGCTACACCTTC. It encodes CASSLDRLGGYTF. The chain is built from TRBV7-2 and TRBJ1-2; TRBD1 matches at 7 bases. The CDR3 covers 13 residues. CDR1 and CDR2 from the germline V gene are SGHTA and FQGNSA. The trim removed 3 bases at V and 7 bases at J, leaving 5 bases unmatched.

The chain is built from TRBV3-1 (or the pseudogene TRBV3-2) and TRBJ1-1; D gene uncertain. Germline CDR1 reads LGHDT; CDR2 reads YNNKEL (reference sequence). CDR3 length: 12 amino acids. Trimming pared 3 bases from V and 6 bases from J, leaving 8 bases between. DNA for the CDR3: TGTGCCAGCAGCCATCCCACGGCTGAAGCTTTCTTT. Protein: CASSHPTAEAFF.

J is TRBJ1-1 and V is TRBV27; D is possibly TRBD1 (5 bases). The CDR3 length is 12 residues. V was clipped by 5 bases and J by 7 bases, with 11 bases between them. The germline CDR1 and CDR2 sequences are MNHEY and SMNVEV (reference sequence). In DNA, the CDR3 is TGTGCCAGCAGTACGGGACTGAATGAAGCTTTCTTT. As protein: CASSTGLNEAFF.

V and J are TRBV2 and TRBJ2-1; TRBD2 agrees at 7 bases. The germline V gene encodes CDR1 SNHLY and CDR2 FYNNEI. J was trimmed by 6 bases and V by 2 bases; bases with no gene match: 7. The CDR3 contains 15 residues. CDR3 amino acids: CASSESLAAGNEQFF. CDR3 bases: TGTGCCAGCAGTGAATCCCTAGCGGCGGGCAATGAGCAGTTCTTC.